The next 28 T cell receptor beta chains were all read from a single sample in a study of blood T cell repertoires in COVID-19. The table came from immunoSEQ multiplex PCR; TCRdb's copy has only in-frame clones and leaves some out. The sample contains more than 150,000 clones, roughly 79% of which appear only once. The sample consisted of peripheral blood. Source of these receptors: a woman aged 70-85 years with acute or convalescent COVID-19.

J is TRBJ2-1 and V is TRBV3-1 (or the pseudogene TRBV3-2), with 9 nucleotides matching TRBD2. This CDR3 has 14 amino acids. Germline CDR1 and CDR2: LGHDT and YNNKEL (reference sequence). The J segment lost 7 bases and the V segment lost 6 bases, leaving 7 bases of the junction unmatched. Here the CDR3 DNA reads TGTGCCAGCAGGGATAGCGGGAGAAGGAATGAGCAGTTCTTC. Its translation is CASRDSGRRNEQFF.

This clone was seen a single time. The rearrangement links TRBV19 to TRBJ2-2; 9 bases agree with TRBD1. V trimming: 6 bases; J trimming: 8 bases; junction bases outside the gene matches: 13. The CDR3 covers 16 residues. Germline V lookup: CDR1 LNHDA, CDR2 SQIVND (reference sequence). DNA of the CDR3: TGTGCCAGTAGCGGATCAGGGGACAGGGTTGTGGGGGAGCTGTTTTTT. This translates into CASSGSGDRVVGELFF.

The chain recombines TRBV24-1 with TRBJ2-2, with 8 bases fitting TRBD1. The germline V gene has CDR1 KGHDR and CDR2 SFDVKD. The CDR3 contains 18 residues. J lost 6 bases, V lost 4 bases, and 15 bases had no gene match. CDR3: CATSDPSSTGGFAGELFF. CDR3 DNA sequence: TGTGCCACCAGTGACCCATCCTCCACAGGGGGTTTCGCCGGGGAGCTGTTTTTT.

Many counts were recorded for this clone. V gene TRBV3-1 (or the pseudogene TRBV3-2) combines with J gene TRBJ2-2; TRBD2 aligns across 10 bases. V gave up 0 bases and J gave up 5 bases; unmatched junction bases: 12. Germline V CDR1 and CDR2: LGHDT, YNNKEL (reference sequence). The CDR3 extends over 19 amino acids. The DNA of the CDR3 is TGTGCCAGCAGCCAAGAAGCTGCCGGGACTAGCGCGTTTACCGGGGAGCTGTTTTTT. This encodes CASSQEAAGTSAFTGELFF.

This clone was found a few times. The rearrangement links TRBV4-1 to TRBJ2-1; 9 bases agree with TRBD2. This CDR3 comprises 16 residues. Germline trimming cut 4 bases from V and 3 bases from J; bases unmatched to any gene: 7. CDR1 and CDR2 from the germline V gene are MGHRA and YSYEKL. Here the CDR3 reads CASSLIAGVSYNEQFF. CDR3 bases: TGCGCCAGCAGCCTCATAGCGGGAGTTAGCTACAATGAGCAGTTCTTC.

The V call is TRBV10-1, the J call TRBJ2-1, with 7 bases fitting TRBD1. The CDR3 consists of 13 residues. Per germline, CDR1 WNHNN and CDR2 SYGVQD (reference sequence). J gave up 6 bases and V 4 bases, and 3 bases lay outside the gene matches. The CDR3 loop is CASSGSGGNEQFF. DNA for the CDR3: TGCGCCAGCAGTGGTTCAGGGGGCAATGAGCAGTTCTTC.

This chain links TRBV7-3 with TRBJ2-1; a weak D match, TRBD2 (5 bases). V lost 1 base to trimming and J lost 0 bases, with 10 bases between them. There are 16 residues in the CDR3. Per the germline V gene, CDR1 is SGHTA and CDR2 is FQGTGA. The CDR3 DNA is TGTGCCAGCAGCTTAAAACGGGATCACTCCTACAATGAGCAGTTCTTC. Amino acid sequence: CASSLKRDHSYNEQFF. Drawing the rest from reference TRBV7-3 and TRBJ2-1, the complete variable domain is GAGVSQTPSNKVTEKGKYVELRCDPISGHTALYWYRQSLGQGPEFLIYFQGTGAADDSGLPNDRFFAVRPEGSVSTLKIQRTERGDSAVYLCASSLKRDHSYNEQFFGPGTRLTVL.

This clone was observed a handful of times. This sequence joins TRBV28 and TRBJ1-2; no clear D. Trimming took off 6 bases at V and 3 bases at J, with 11 bases between the two ends. Per the germline V gene, CDR1 is MDHEN and CDR2 is SYDVKM. There are 13 residues in the CDR3. CDR3 sequence (DNA): TGTGCCAGCAGCTCACGGTCTTACTATGGCTACACCTTC. Its protein is CASSSRSYYGYTF.

CDR3 DNA: TGTGCCAGCAGCCGGACAGACAGAGACTACGAGCAGTACTTC. It encodes CASSRTDRDYEQYF. The V gene is TRBV9, the J gene TRBJ2-7; possibly TRBD1 for D (6 bases). Trimming pared 4 bases from V and 3 bases from J, leaving 14 bases between. Per germline, CDR1 SGDLS and CDR2 YYNGEE. This CDR3 has 14 residues.

The J gene is TRBJ2-3, the V gene TRBV5-1; 8 nucleotides line up with TRBD2. CDR1 and CDR2 (germline): SGHRS, YFSETQ. The CDR3 length is 15 residues. Unmatched junction bases numbered 10, after V lost 5 bases and J lost 5 bases. The CDR3 DNA reads TGCGCCAGCAGATTTGGAGGAGCGGGAGAAGATACGCAGTATTTT. It is translated as CASRFGGAGEDTQYF.

This sequence joins TRBV24-1 and TRBJ2-2, with 8 bases aligning to TRBD1. Unmatched junction bases numbered 4, after V lost 10 bases and J lost 4 bases. CDR1 is KGHDR and CDR2 is SFDVKD in the germline V gene. The CDR3 is 13 amino acids. The CDR3 bases are TGTGCCACTTCGGGACAGGCCACCGGGGAGCTGTTTTTT. Its protein is CATSGQATGELFF.

The chain employs TRBV9 and TRBJ1-2; D gene uncertain. V lost 3 bases, J lost 4 bases, and 13 bases lay in between. The CDR3 sequence is 14 residues long. CDR1 SGDLS and CDR2 YYNGEE come from the germline V gene. DNA for the CDR3: TGTGCCAGCAGCGAATCCCAAACTATCTATGGCTACACCTTC. Its translation is CASSESQTIYGYTF.

V is TRBV30 and J is TRBJ1-2; TRBD1 aligns across 7 bases. The ends lost 0 bases at V and 7 bases at J; junction bases unmatched: 5. The CDR3 totals 13 residues. Germline-derived CDR1 and CDR2 are GTSNPN and SVGIG (reference sequence). CDR3 in DNA: TGTGCCTGGAGTGTAAGACAGGGTGGTGGCTACACCTTC. Its translation is CAWSVRQGGGYTF.

This sequence joins TRBV5-4 and TRBJ2-7; a possible D gene is TRBD1 (6 bases). The length of the CDR3 is 13 residues. CDR1 SGHNT and CDR2 YYREEE come from the germline V gene (reference sequence). Trimming cost V 3 bases and J 1 base, with 8 bases left between them. The CDR3 nucleotides are TGTGCCAGCAGCTCGCAGGGGTCCTACGAGCAGTACTTC. Translated: CASSSQGSYEQYF. Together with reference TRBV5-4 and TRBJ2-7, the CDR3 gives the full variable domain: ETGVTQSPTHLIKTRGQQVTLRCSSQSGHNTVSWYQQALGQGPQFIFQYYREEENGRGNFPPRFSGLQFPNYSSELNVNALELDDSALYLCASSSQGSYEQYFGPGTRLTVT.

The chain combines TRBV2 with TRBJ2-1; 10 positions agree with TRBD2. Germline V gene data show CDR1 as SNHLY and CDR2 as FYNNEI. The length of the CDR3 is 15 residues. The junction had 5 bases not matched to a gene; V was cut back by 5 bases and J by 4 bases. CDR3: CASSRTSGEYNEQFF. The CDR3 DNA follows: TGTGCCAGCAGTCGGACTAGCGGAGAGTACAATGAGCAGTTCTTC. Combining the CDR3 with reference TRBV2 and TRBJ2-1 gives the whole variable domain EPEVTQTPSHQVTQMGQEVILRCVPISNHLYFYWYRQILGQKVEFLVSFYNNEISEKSEIFDDQFSVERPDGSNFTLKIRSTKLEDSAMYFCASSRTSGEYNEQFFGPGTRLTVL.

The gene calls are TRBV18 and TRBJ2-7; TRBD2 agrees at 12 bases. This CDR3 has 15 amino acids. With V trimmed by 4 bases and J by 2 bases, 3 bases remained unmatched. Germline V lookup: CDR1 KGHSH, CDR2 LQKENI. This CDR3 reads CASSRTSGTTYEQYF. As DNA, the CDR3 is TGTGCCAGCTCACGGACTAGCGGGACTACCTACGAGCAGTACTTC. Variable domain in full (rest from reference TRBV18 and TRBJ2-7): NAGVMQNPRHLVRRRGQEARLRCSPMKGHSHVYWYRQLPEEGLKFMVYLQKENIIDESGMPKERFSAEFPKEGPSILRIQQVVRGDSAAYFCASSRTSGTTYEQYFGPGTRLTVT.

The chain combines TRBV13 with TRBJ1-5; D remains ambiguous. V was cut by 4 bases and J by 1 base, with 8 bases left in between. The V gene's germline CDR1 is PRHDT and CDR2 FYEKMQ (reference sequence). This CDR3 is 14 amino acids long. Here the CDR3 DNA reads TGTGCCAGCAGCTCTGGACTGAGCAATCAGCCCCAGCATTTT. It yields the protein CASSSGLSNQPQHF.

This clone was found many times. The chain is built from TRBV6-4 and TRBJ1-1; the D gene is possibly TRBD1 (5 bases). This CDR3 has 14 residues. Germline CDR1 is MRHNA and CDR2 is SNTAGT. V lost 2 bases and J lost 1, with 8 bases in between. CDR3 amino acids: CASSDTDRNTEAFF. In nucleotides, the CDR3 is TGTGCCAGCAGTGACACCGACAGGAACACTGAAGCTTTCTTT.

This clone has just a few counts. The rearrangement uses TRBV5-6 and TRBJ2-7; 7 bases line up with TRBD2. With V trimmed by 4 bases and J by 0 bases, 7 bases remained unmatched. This CDR3 comprises 15 residues. Germline V gene sequence: CDR1 SGHDT, CDR2 YYEEEE. CDR3 in DNA: TGTGCCAGCAGCGTTCTAGCGGTGAGCTCCTACGAGCAGTACTTC. Its translation is CASSVLAVSSYEQYF.

The chain joins TRBV11-2 to TRBJ2-4; D possibly corresponds to TRBD1 (6 bases). CDR1 is SGHAT, CDR2 FQNNGV, per germline. V lost 5 bases to trimming and J lost 7 bases, with 18 bases between them. The CDR3 runs to 15 residues. The CDR3 here is CASSPTRTARNIQYF. The DNA for the CDR3 is TGTGCCAGCAGCCCTACCCGGACAGCTAGGAACATTCAGTACTTC.

The rearrangement joins TRBV19 to TRBJ1-2, with a possible D match to TRBD1 (6 bases). Germline-derived CDR1 and CDR2 are LNHDA and SQIVND (reference sequence). Trimming left V 4 bases short and J 4 bases short, with 13 bases between. The CDR3 extends over 14 amino acids. CDR3 residues: CASSTRDNFYGYTF. CDR3 in DNA: TGTGCCAGTAGTACTCGGGACAACTTCTATGGCTACACCTTC.

This chain joins TRBV19 and TRBJ2-1; 9 nucleotides agree with TRBD1. Unmatched junction bases numbered 4, after V lost 3 bases and J lost 4 bases. The CDR3 has 15 residues. CDR1 and CDR2 from the germline V gene are LNHDA and SQIVND (reference sequence). The CDR3 DNA follows: TGTGCCAGTAGTATTAGTGGGACAGGGTACAATGAGCAGTTCTTC. Its translation: CASSISGTGYNEQFF.

The chain couples TRBV7-6 to TRBJ2-7, with TRBD2 matching over 14 bases. The CDR3 is made up of 16 amino acids. The ends lost 2 bases at V and 7 bases at J; junction bases unmatched: 7. Per germline, CDR1 SGHVS and CDR2 FNYEAQ. The CDR3: CASSLQGLAGASEQYF. In DNA, the CDR3 is TGTGCCAGCAGCTTACAGGGACTAGCGGGAGCGTCTGAGCAGTACTTC.

The CDR3 loop reads CASSPWTGADTEAFF. In nucleotides, the CDR3 is TGTGCCAGCAGCCCCTGGACAGGGGCCGACACTGAAGCTTTCTTT. The chain employs TRBV5-4 and TRBJ1-1; TRBD1 agrees at 9 bases. V lost 4 bases, J lost 3 bases, and 7 bases stayed unmatched. This CDR3 contains 15 residues. Germline V gene lookup returns CDR1 SGHNT and CDR2 YYREEE (reference sequence).

The chain recombines TRBV15 with TRBJ1-1; D not resolved. The CDR3 has 14 residues. The germline V and J ends were trimmed by 5 bases and 4 bases, with 14 bases remaining between them. CDR1 LNHNV and CDR2 YYDKDF come from the germline V gene (reference sequence). The CDR3 loop reads CATSPPRAGTEAFF. CDR3 nucleotide sequence: TGTGCCACCAGCCCTCCCCGGGCGGGCACTGAAGCTTTCTTT.

The chain combines TRBV9 with TRBJ2-2; D is perhaps TRBD2 (6 bases). Germline CDR1 reads SGDLS; CDR2 reads YYNGEE. V lost 1 base to trimming and J lost 7 bases, with 20 bases between them. CDR3 length: 17 residues. The CDR3 bases are TGTGCCAGCAGCGTACTTTCGGGAGCGGCCTCCTTCGGGGAGCTGTTTTTT. The encoded protein is CASSVLSGAASFGELFF.

The chain is built from TRBV2 and TRBJ1-2; D is possibly TRBD1 (5 bases). The V end lost 7 bases, the J end lost 4 bases, and 13 bases lay between the germline ends. The CDR3 length is 13 residues. Germline V gene lookup returns CDR1 SNHLY and CDR2 FYNNEI. In DNA, the CDR3 is TGTGCCAGCACCCCTCCCGGGGGCTATGGCTACACCTTC. This gives the protein CASTPPGGYGYTF.

The genes are TRBV25-1 and TRBJ2-3; D might be TRBD1 (6 bases). The length of the CDR3 is 16 residues. Trimming took off 4 bases at V and 4 bases at J, with 18 bases between the two ends. Germline V gene sequence: CDR1 MGHDK, CDR2 SYGVNS. In DNA, the CDR3 is TGTGCCAGCAGTGCGCGGTGGGGTGGGGGCCCAGATACGCAGTATTTT. Its translation: CASSARWGGGPDTQYF.